This is a list of T cell receptor beta chains from one sample in a study of human T cells and chemical hapten exposure. TCRdb redid the calling of the RACE reads with MiXCR, one entry per CDR3 protein. The repertoire has approximately 400,000 distinct CDR3 sequences, roughly 5% of them found once; the top ten carry just over 2.5%. The sample was whole blood, taken in connection with sensitization to the hapten diphenylcyclopropenone (DPC). The receptors were gathered from a woman between 50 and 59 years old with alopecia areata. Some clones in this sample may be carry-over from other donors' samples. The CDR3 runs from the conserved cysteine through the conserved F or W. Fields, in order: J gene, V gene, CDR3 length, CDR3 protein.

J: TRBJ2-3; V: TRBV9; length: 15; CDR3: CASSVFDSTSDTQYF
J: TRBJ2-7; V: TRBV18; length: 14; CDR3: CASSPRGSSYEQYF
J: TRBJ2-7; V: TRBV28; length: 14; CDR3: CASSGTSYSYEQYF
J: TRBJ1-1; V: TRBV5-1; length: 16; CDR3: CASSSRTVNLNTEAFF
J: TRBJ2-3; V: TRBV14; length: 14; CDR3: CASSHEQGTDTQYF
J: TRBJ2-1; V: TRBV18; length: 13; CDR3: CASSRLEGNEQFF
J: TRBJ2-1; V: TRBV20-1; length: 17; CDR3: CSARSILLAHSYNEQFF
J: TRBJ1-5; V: TRBV6-5; length: 17; CDR3: CASSPTPTVALGQPQHF
J: TRBJ1-1; V: TRBV29-1; length: 16; CDR3: CSVLSPGTGRGTEAFF
J: TRBJ1-1; V: TRBV7-2; length: 12; CDR3: CASSLVGVEAFF
J: TRBJ2-3; V: TRBV7-9; length: 14; CDR3: CASSSTGGKDTQYF
J: TRBJ2-7; V: TRBV28; length: 14; CDR3: CASSFNGASYEQYF
J: TRBJ2-2; V: TRBV28; length: 15; CDR3: CASSFLTASTGELFF
J: TRBJ1-1; V: TRBV5-5; length: 13; CDR3: CASSTGQGRVAFF
J: TRBJ2-7; V: TRBV7-9; length: 14; CDR3: CASSLIQGYYEQYF
J: TRBJ2-7; V: TRBV27; length: 13; CDR3: CASSSQGGNEQYF
J: TRBJ2-3; V: TRBV5-1; length: 14; CDR3: CASSGLAGVDTQYF
J: TRBJ2-7; V: TRBV5-4; length: 13; CDR3: CASSLEHTYEQYF